This T cell receptor (beta chain) is drawn from a study of blood T cell repertoires in COVID-19. Study-level background: T cells, B-cell-depleted T cells, or PBMCs provided the cDNA or gDNA that served as material.

Source study methods: Amplification of reference gene primers provided the estimated nucleated cell counts. Here immunoSEQ multiplex PCR was the method, and the copy in TCRdb shows in-frame clones only, minus some. V and J calls and clone size are copied from that table; D and trimming were computed from the DNA. The profile covers hundreds of thousands of clones, with around 89% appearing a single time and 9.5% taken by the ten largest. Grouping used clinical history reported by participants in a survey and questionnaire. Donors in Cohort 3 who had recovered were those with two negative PCRs, healthcare professional clearance, or resolution of their symptoms. The CDR3 length is 15 residues. V shed 5 bases, J shed 4 bases, and the junction held 7 bases outside the gene matches. The germline CDR1 and CDR2 sequences are MDHEN and SYDVKM.

This clonotype was sampled from a woman in her 40s who had recovered from COVID-19. Sequencing input: PBMCs or T cells enriched from blood (not recorded which). The genes are TRBV28 and TRBJ1-5; TRBD1 matches at 8 bases. The CDR3 spells CASSLQGGENQPQHF. The DNA for the CDR3 is TGTGCCAGCAGTCTACAGGGGGGGGAGAATCAGCCCCAGCATTTT. The full variable domain, its missing parts supplied by reference TRBV28 and TRBJ1-5, is DVKVTQSSRYLVKRTGEKVFLECVQDMDHENMFWYRQDPGLGLRLIYFSYDVKMKEKGDIPEGYSVSREKKERFSLILESASTNQTSMYLCASSLQGGENQPQHFGDGTRLSIL.